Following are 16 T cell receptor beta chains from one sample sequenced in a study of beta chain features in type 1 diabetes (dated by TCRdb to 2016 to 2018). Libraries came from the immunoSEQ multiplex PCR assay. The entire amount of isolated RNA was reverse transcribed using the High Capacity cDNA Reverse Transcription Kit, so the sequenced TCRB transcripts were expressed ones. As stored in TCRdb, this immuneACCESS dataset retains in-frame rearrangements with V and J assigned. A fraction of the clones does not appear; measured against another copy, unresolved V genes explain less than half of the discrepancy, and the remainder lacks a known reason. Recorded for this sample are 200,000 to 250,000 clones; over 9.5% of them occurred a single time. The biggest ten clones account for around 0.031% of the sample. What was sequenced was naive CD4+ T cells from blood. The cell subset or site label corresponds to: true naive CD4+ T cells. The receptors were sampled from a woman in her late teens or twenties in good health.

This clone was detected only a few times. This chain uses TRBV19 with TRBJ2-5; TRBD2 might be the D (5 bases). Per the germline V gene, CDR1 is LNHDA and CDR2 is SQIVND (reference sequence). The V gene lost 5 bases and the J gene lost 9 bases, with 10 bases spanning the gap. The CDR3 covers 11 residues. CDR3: CASSVADSQYF. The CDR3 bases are TGTGCCAGTAGTGTCGCGGACTCCCAGTACTTC.

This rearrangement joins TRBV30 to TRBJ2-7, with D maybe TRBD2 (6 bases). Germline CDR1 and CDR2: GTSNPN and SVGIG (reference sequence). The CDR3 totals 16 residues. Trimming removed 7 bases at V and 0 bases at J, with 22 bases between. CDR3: CALDGVRGYSSYEQYF. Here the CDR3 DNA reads TGTGCCTTGGACGGTGTACGGGGGTATAGCTCCTACGAGCAGTACTTC.

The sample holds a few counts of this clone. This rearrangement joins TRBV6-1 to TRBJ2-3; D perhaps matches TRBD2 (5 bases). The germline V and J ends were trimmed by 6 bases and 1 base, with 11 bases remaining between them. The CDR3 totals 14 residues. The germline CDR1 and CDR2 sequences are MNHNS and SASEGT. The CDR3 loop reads CASRIFGGTDTQYF. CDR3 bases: TGTGCCAGCAGGATTTTCGGGGGCACAGATACGCAGTATTTT.

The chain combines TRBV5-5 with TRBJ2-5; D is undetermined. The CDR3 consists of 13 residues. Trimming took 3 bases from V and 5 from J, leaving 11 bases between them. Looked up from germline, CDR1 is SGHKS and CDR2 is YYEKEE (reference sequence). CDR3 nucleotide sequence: TGTGCCAGCAGCTCGGTCCTGCGGGAGACCCAGTACTTC. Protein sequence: CASSSVLRETQYF.

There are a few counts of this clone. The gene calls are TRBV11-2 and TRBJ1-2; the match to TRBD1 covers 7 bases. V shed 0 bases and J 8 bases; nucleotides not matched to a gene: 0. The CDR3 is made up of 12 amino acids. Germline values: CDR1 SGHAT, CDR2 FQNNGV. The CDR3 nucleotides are TGTGCCAGCAGCTTAGAAGGGGGCGGCTACACCTTC. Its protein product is CASSLEGGGYTF. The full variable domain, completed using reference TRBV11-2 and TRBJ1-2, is EAGVAQSPRYKIIEKRQSVAFWCNPISGHATLYWYQQILGQGPKLLIQFQNNGVVDDSQLPKDRFSAERLKGVDSTLKIQPAKLEDSAVYLCASSLEGGGYTFGSGTRLTVV.

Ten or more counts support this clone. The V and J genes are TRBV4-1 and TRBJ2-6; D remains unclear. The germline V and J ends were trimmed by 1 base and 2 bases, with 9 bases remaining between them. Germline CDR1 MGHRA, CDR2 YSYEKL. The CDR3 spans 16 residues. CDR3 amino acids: CASSQGSLAGANVLTF. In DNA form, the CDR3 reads TGCGCCAGCAGCCAAGGAAGTCTAGCTGGGGCCAACGTCCTGACTTTC.

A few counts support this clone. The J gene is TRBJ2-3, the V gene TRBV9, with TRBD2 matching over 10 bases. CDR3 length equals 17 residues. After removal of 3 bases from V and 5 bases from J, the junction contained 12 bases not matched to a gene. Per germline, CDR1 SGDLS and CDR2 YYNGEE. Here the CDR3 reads CASSGLQVAGGVDTQYF. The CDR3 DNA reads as TGTGCCAGCAGCGGACTGCAGGTAGCGGGGGGAGTAGATACGCAGTATTTT. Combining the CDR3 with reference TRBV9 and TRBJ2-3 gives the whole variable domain DSGVTQTPKHLITATGQRVTLRCSPRSGDLSVYWYQQSLDQGLQFLIQYYNGEERAKGNILERFSAQQFPDLHSELNLSSLELGDSALYFCASSGLQVAGGVDTQYFGPGTRLTVL.

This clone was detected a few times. The CDR3, as DNA: TGTGCCAGCAGTCCCGGACAGGGCACAGATACGCAGTATTTT. This encodes CASSPGQGTDTQYF. This chain links TRBV28 with TRBJ2-3, with 7 bases matching TRBD1. The J segment lost 1 base and the V segment lost 5 bases, leaving 3 bases of the junction unmatched. In germline, CDR1 is MDHEN, CDR2 SYDVKM. The CDR3 consists of 14 residues.

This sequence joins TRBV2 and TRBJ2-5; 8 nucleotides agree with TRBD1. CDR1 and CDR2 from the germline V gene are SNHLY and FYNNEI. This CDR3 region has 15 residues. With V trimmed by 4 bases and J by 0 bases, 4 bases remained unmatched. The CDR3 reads CASSGLTGDQETQYF. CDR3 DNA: TGTGCCAGCAGTGGATTGACAGGGGACCAAGAGACCCAGTACTTC.

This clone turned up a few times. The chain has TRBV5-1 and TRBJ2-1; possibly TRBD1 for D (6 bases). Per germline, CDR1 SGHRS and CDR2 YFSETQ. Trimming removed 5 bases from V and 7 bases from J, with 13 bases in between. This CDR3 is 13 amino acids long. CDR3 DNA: TGCGCCAGCAGTCCGCCAGGGGTGAATGAGCAGTTCTTC. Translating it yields CASSPPGVNEQFF.

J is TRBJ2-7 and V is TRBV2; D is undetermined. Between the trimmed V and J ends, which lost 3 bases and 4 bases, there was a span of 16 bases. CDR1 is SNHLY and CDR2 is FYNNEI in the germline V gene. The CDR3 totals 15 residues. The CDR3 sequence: CASSDVVQIAYEQYF. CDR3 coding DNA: TGTGCCAGCAGTGACGTGGTACAGATTGCTTACGAGCAGTACTTC.

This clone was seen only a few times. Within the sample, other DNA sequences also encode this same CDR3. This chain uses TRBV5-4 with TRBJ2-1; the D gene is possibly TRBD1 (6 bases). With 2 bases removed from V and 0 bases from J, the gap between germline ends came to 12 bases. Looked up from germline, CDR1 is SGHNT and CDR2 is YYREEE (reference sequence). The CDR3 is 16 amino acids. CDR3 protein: CASSLGGASSYNEQFF. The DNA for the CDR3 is TGTGCCAGCAGCTTAGGGGGTGCGAGCTCCTACAATGAGCAGTTCTTC. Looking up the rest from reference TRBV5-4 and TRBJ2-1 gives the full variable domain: ETGVTQSPTHLIKTRGQQVTLRCSSQSGHNTVSWYQQALGQGPQFIFQYYREEENGRGNFPPRFSGLQFPNYSSELNVNALELDDSALYLCASSLGGASSYNEQFFGPGTRLTVL.

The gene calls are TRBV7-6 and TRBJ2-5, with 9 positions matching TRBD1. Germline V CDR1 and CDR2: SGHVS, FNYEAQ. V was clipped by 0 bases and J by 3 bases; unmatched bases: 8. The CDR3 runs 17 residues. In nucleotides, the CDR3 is TGTGCCAGCAGCTTAGCGGGACAGGGAAGTGTAAAAGAGACCCAGTACTTC. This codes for CASSLAGQGSVKETQYF.

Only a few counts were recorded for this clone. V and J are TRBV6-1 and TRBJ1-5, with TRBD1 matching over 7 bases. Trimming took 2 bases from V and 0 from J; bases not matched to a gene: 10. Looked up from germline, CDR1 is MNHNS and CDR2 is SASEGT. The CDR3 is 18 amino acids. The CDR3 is CASSERQGPAYSNQPQHF. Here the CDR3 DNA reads TGTGCCAGCAGTGAACGACAGGGCCCCGCCTATAGCAATCAGCCCCAGCATTTT.

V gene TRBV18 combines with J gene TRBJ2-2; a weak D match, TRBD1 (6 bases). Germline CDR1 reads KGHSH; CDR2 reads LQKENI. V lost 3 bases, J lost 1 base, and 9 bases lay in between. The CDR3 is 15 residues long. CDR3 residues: CASSPGTLNTGELFF. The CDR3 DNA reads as TGTGCCAGCTCACCCGGGACACTGAACACCGGGGAGCTGTTTTTT.

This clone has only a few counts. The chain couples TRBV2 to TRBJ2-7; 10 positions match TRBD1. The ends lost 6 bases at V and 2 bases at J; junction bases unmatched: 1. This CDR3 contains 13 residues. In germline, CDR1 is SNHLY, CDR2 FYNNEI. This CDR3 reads CASRDRGAYEQYF. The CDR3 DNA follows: TGTGCCAGCAGGGACAGGGGGGCCTACGAGCAGTACTTC.